The sequence of this T cell receptor beta chain was determined in a study of cytomegalovirus exposure and HLA in healthy donors. Whole-study results and caveats: A few chains linked to CMV were shown in vitro to be specific for CMV antigens. Of the V segments, some could not be distinguished, including TRBV6-2 and TRBV6-3, and were excluded. Within a later analysis, the majority of CMV-associated TCR beta chains appeared HLA-restricted.

Primers: 60 Vbeta forward and 13 Jbeta reverse. Authors' analysis steps: Later analysis identified roughly 82 million unique TCR beta chains, 8.5 million to 13 million shared. Sequencing used immunoSEQ multiplex PCR; TCRdb keeps in-frame clones, though not all of them. V and J calls and clone size are copied from that table; D and trimming were computed from the DNA. Of approximately 140,000 clones listed, around three quarters are singletons. A remark on this clone: Antigen unknown.

With 0 bases removed from V and 2 bases from J, the gap between germline ends came to 5 bases. The CDR3 is 13 residues long. The germline CDR1 and CDR2 sequences are SGHDT and YYEEEE. The rearrangement uses TRBV5-6 and TRBJ1-2; D uncertain. Source material: PBMCs. This sequence was found in a man aged 25 to 40 in good health and CMV-seronegative. CDR3 amino acids: CASSLDTNYGYTF. CDR3 in DNA: TGTGCCAGCAGCTTGGACACAAACTATGGCTACACCTTC.